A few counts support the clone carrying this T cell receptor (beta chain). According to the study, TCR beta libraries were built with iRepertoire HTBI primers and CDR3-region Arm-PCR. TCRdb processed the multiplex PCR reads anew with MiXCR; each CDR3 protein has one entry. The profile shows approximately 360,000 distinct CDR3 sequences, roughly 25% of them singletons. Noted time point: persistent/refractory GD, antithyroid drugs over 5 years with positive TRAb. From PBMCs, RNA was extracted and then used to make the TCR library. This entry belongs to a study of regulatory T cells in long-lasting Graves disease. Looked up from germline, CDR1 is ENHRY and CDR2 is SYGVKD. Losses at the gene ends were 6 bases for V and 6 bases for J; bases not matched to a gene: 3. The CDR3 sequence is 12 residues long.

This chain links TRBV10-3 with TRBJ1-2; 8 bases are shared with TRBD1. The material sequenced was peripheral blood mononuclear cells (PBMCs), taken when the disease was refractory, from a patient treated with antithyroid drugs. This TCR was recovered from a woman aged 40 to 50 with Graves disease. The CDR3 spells CAIRDRENGYTF. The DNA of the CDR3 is TGTGCCATCAGGGACAGGGAGAATGGCTACACCTTC.